The present T cell receptor beta chain was sequenced within a study of identical twins. Through template switching, a universal primer site was introduced, and the cDNA contained unique molecular identifiers. TCRdb processed the 5' RACE reads anew with MiXCR; each CDR3 protein has one entry. The repertoire includes a few hundred thousand distinct CDR3 sequences, around 8.3% of them detected once, and approximately 3% sits in the top ten. Whole-study results and caveats: Abundant beta clonotypes from cord blood had fewer insertions, unlike memory repertoires, which showed none. Conclusions leaned on cross-sectional statistical analysis and did not track the same donors over time.

This clonotype showed up just a few times. Its antigen is still unknown. Trimming took 4 bases from V and 0 from J, leaving 10 bases between them. The CDR3 sequence is 14 residues long. The germline CDR1 and CDR2 sequences are WNHNN and SYGVQD (reference sequence). This sample was shared with a second study, whose subject was yellow fever vaccine responses in identical twins.

The sequencing sample was made of CD8+ T cells sorted from blood. This TCR was recovered from a woman aged 18-29 years in good health. The V call is TRBV10-1, the J call TRBJ2-7; D not resolved. The CDR3 region has the DNA TGCGCCAGCAGTGGTGCGGAGACCTCCTACGAGCAGTACTTC. It yields the protein CASSGAETSYEQYF.